Listed below are T cell receptor beta chains from one sample, sequenced in a study of T cell changes during pregnancy in multiple sclerosis. The assay was immunoSEQ multiplex PCR, and TCRdb's table has in-frame clones only and misses some. The table has about 40,000 clones, 91% seen once. Sequenced here: CD8+ T cells from peripheral blood mononuclear cells, sampled before pregnancy. All receptors derive from a female donor with multiple sclerosis, enrolled in a pregnancy study. The CDR3 runs from the conserved cysteine through the conserved F or W. A D gene is named only where the DNA matches it firmly. For some rows the clone size is stated as once, few or many, or as a class when expanded; others skip it.

clone_size: -; j_call: TRBJ2-3; d_call: TRBD2; v_call: TRBV19; cdr3_length: 15; cdr3_nt: TGTGCCAGTAATCCCACTAGCGGGGGCACAGATACGCAGTATTTT; cdr3_aa: CASNPTSGGTDTQYF
clone_size: -; j_call: TRBJ1-2; d_call: -; v_call: TRBV27; cdr3_length: 14; cdr3_nt: TGTGCCAGCAGTTTATCGGCAGGGCGCTATGGCTACACCTTC; cdr3_aa: CASSLSAGRYGYTF
clone_size: -; j_call: TRBJ2-2; d_call: TRBD2; v_call: TRBV28; cdr3_length: 16; cdr3_nt: TGTGCCAGCTCCTTGGGACTAGCGGGAGGGACCGGGGAGCTGTTTTTT; cdr3_aa: CASSLGLAGGTGELFF
clone_size: few; j_call: TRBJ2-1; d_call: -; v_call: TRBV14; cdr3_length: 16; cdr3_nt: TGTGCCAGCAGCCAAGATATCGGACTGTTATTTAATGAGCAGTTCTTC; cdr3_aa: CASSQDIGLLFNEQFF
clone_size: -; j_call: TRBJ2-7; d_call: -; v_call: TRBV5-8; cdr3_length: 14; cdr3_nt: TGTGCCAGCAGCTTGGGCGGGATGGGCTACGAGCAGTACTTC; cdr3_aa: CASSLGGMGYEQYF
clone_size: -; j_call: TRBJ2-7; d_call: -; v_call: TRBV6-6; cdr3_length: 13; cdr3_nt: TGTGCCAGCAGTTACTACGAGGGATACGAGCAGTACTTC; cdr3_aa: CASSYYEGYEQYF
clone_size: -; j_call: TRBJ1-1; d_call: TRBD1; v_call: TRBV19; cdr3_length: 14; cdr3_nt: TGTGCCAGTATTCCCGACAGGGAGAACACTGAAGCTTTCTTT; cdr3_aa: CASIPDRENTEAFF
clone_size: -; j_call: TRBJ2-4; d_call: -; v_call: TRBV7-2; cdr3_length: 13; cdr3_nt: TGTGCCAGCAGCCCGGTTCCTTTGGACATTCAGTACTTC; cdr3_aa: CASSPVPLDIQYF
clone_size: -; j_call: TRBJ2-7; d_call: TRBD2; v_call: TRBV28; cdr3_length: 15; cdr3_nt: TGTGCCAGCAGTTTGGGGACTAGCGCTGCCTACGAGCAGTACTTC; cdr3_aa: CASSLGTSAAYEQYF
clone_size: -; j_call: TRBJ2-1; d_call: -; v_call: TRBV27; cdr3_length: 15; cdr3_nt: TGTGCCAGCAGTTTACTCCGCCGACAGTACAATGAGCAGTTCTTC; cdr3_aa: CASSLLRRQYNEQFF
clone_size: -; j_call: TRBJ2-7; d_call: TRBD1; v_call: TRBV28; cdr3_length: 13; cdr3_nt: TGTGCCAGCATCCACGACAGGGTCCACGAGCAGTACTTC; cdr3_aa: CASIHDRVHEQYF
clone_size: -; j_call: TRBJ2-1; d_call: -; v_call: TRBV5-8; cdr3_length: 13; cdr3_nt: TGTGCCAGCAGCGCGGCGTACTACAATGAGCAGTTCTTC; cdr3_aa: CASSAAYYNEQFF
clone_size: -; j_call: TRBJ2-2; d_call: -; v_call: TRBV11-2; cdr3_length: 15; cdr3_nt: TGTGCCAGCAGCTTTTCCAGGGCAAGCACCGGGGAGCTGTTTTTT; cdr3_aa: CASSFSRASTGELFF
clone_size: -; j_call: TRBJ2-6; d_call: TRBD1; v_call: TRBV15; cdr3_length: 17; cdr3_nt: TGTGCCACCAGCAGAGGGGACAGCAACTCTGGGGCCAACGTCCTGACTTTC; cdr3_aa: CATSRGDSNSGANVLTF
clone_size: -; j_call: TRBJ2-3; d_call: TRBD1; v_call: TRBV19; cdr3_length: 13; cdr3_nt: TGTGCCAGTAGTTGGGGACAGACAGATACGCAGTATTTT; cdr3_aa: CASSWGQTDTQYF
clone_size: -; j_call: TRBJ2-7; d_call: -; v_call: TRBV27; cdr3_length: 13; cdr3_nt: TGTGCCAGCAGTTTATCTGCGGTCTACGAGCAGTACTTC; cdr3_aa: CASSLSAVYEQYF
clone_size: -; j_call: TRBJ2-7; d_call: -; v_call: TRBV10-3; cdr3_length: 15; cdr3_nt: TGTGCCATCAGTGAGTCTGGGTCGGGTTCCTACGAGCAGTACTTC; cdr3_aa: CAISESGSGSYEQYF
clone_size: -; j_call: TRBJ1-4; d_call: TRBD1; v_call: TRBV5-1; cdr3_length: 16; cdr3_nt: TGCGCCAGCAGCTTGGTAAACAGGGGCCCAAATGAAAAACTGTTTTTT; cdr3_aa: CASSLVNRGPNEKLFF
clone_size: -; j_call: TRBJ2-7; d_call: TRBD1; v_call: TRBV7-9; cdr3_length: 14; cdr3_nt: TGTGCCAGCAGCGCGACAGGGAGCTCCTACGAGCAGTACTTC; cdr3_aa: CASSATGSSYEQYF
clone_size: -; j_call: TRBJ2-3; d_call: -; v_call: TRBV27; cdr3_length: 14; cdr3_nt: TGTGCCAGCAGTTGGAGCCTAGCTCTAGATACGCAGTATTTT; cdr3_aa: CASSWSLALDTQYF
clone_size: -; j_call: TRBJ1-1; d_call: -; v_call: TRBV2; cdr3_length: 11; cdr3_nt: TGTGCCAGCATGGGCAGGGCTGAAGCTTTCTTT; cdr3_aa: CASMGRAEAFF
clone_size: -; j_call: TRBJ2-1; d_call: -; v_call: TRBV7-6; cdr3_length: 17; cdr3_nt: TGTGCCAGCAGCTTAGGGCCGTCAGGGTTTAAGGGTAATGAGCAGTTCTTC; cdr3_aa: CASSLGPSGFKGNEQFF
clone_size: -; j_call: TRBJ2-5; d_call: TRBD2; v_call: TRBV7-9; cdr3_length: 16; cdr3_nt: TGTGCCAGCAGCCAATTAACTAGCGGAACCCAAGAGACCCAGTACTTC; cdr3_aa: CASSQLTSGTQETQYF
clone_size: -; j_call: TRBJ1-1; d_call: TRBD1; v_call: TRBV6-4; cdr3_length: 14; cdr3_nt: TGTGCCAGCAGCCACCGGGACAGGGGTCCTGAAGCTTTCTTT; cdr3_aa: CASSHRDRGPEAFF
clone_size: -; j_call: TRBJ1-2; d_call: -; v_call: TRBV19; cdr3_length: 13; cdr3_nt: TGTGCCAGTAAAGACACCTTCAACTATGGCTACACCTTC; cdr3_aa: CASKDTFNYGYTF
clone_size: -; j_call: TRBJ2-7; d_call: -; v_call: TRBV7-9; cdr3_length: 13; cdr3_nt: TGTGCCAGCAGCTTACCAGTCTCCTACGAGCAGTACTTC; cdr3_aa: CASSLPVSYEQYF
clone_size: -; j_call: TRBJ2-3; d_call: TRBD2; v_call: TRBV9; cdr3_length: 18; cdr3_nt: TGTGCCAGCAGCGGTTGGGCTAGCGGTACTCTTAGCACAGATACGCAGTATTTT; cdr3_aa: CASSGWASGTLSTDTQYF
clone_size: -; j_call: TRBJ2-3; d_call: TRBD2; v_call: TRBV6-6; cdr3_length: 16; cdr3_nt: TGTGCCAGCAGTTCTATAGCGGGAGCGTACACAGATACGCAGTATTTT; cdr3_aa: CASSSIAGAYTDTQYF
clone_size: -; j_call: TRBJ2-7; d_call: -; v_call: TRBV7-2; cdr3_length: 14; cdr3_nt: TGTGCCAGCAGCCCCGGGAGACCCCCCTACGAGCAGTACTTC; cdr3_aa: CASSPGRPPYEQYF
clone_size: -; j_call: TRBJ2-7; d_call: TRBD2; v_call: TRBV4-1; cdr3_length: 15; cdr3_nt: TGCGCCAGCAGCCACACTAGCGGGAGCTCCTACGAGCAGTACTTC; cdr3_aa: CASSHTSGSSYEQYF
clone_size: -; j_call: TRBJ2-7; d_call: TRBD2; v_call: TRBV19; cdr3_length: 17; cdr3_nt: TGTGCCAGTAGTACTCTCCTCCGACTAGCGGGAGAGGGCGAGCAGTACTTC; cdr3_aa: CASSTLLRLAGEGEQYF
clone_size: -; j_call: TRBJ1-5; d_call: TRBD1; v_call: TRBV5-6; cdr3_length: 12; cdr3_nt: TGTGCCAGCAGAGAGAACGGACAGGAACCGCATTTT; cdr3_aa: CASRENGQEPHF
clone_size: -; j_call: TRBJ2-7; d_call: -; v_call: TRBV5-1; cdr3_length: 15; cdr3_nt: TGCGCCAGCAGCTTGGCCTCGACAGTGCGATATGAGCAGTACTTC; cdr3_aa: CASSLASTVRYEQYF
clone_size: -; j_call: TRBJ2-1; d_call: -; v_call: TRBV7-8; cdr3_length: 13; cdr3_nt: TGTGCCAGCAGCTTAGTTGGGGCTAATGAGCAGTTCTTC; cdr3_aa: CASSLVGANEQFF
clone_size: -; j_call: TRBJ1-4; d_call: -; v_call: TRBV13; cdr3_length: 14; cdr3_nt: TGTGCCAGCAGCTTAGTTTCGGGACTCGGGAAACTGTTTTTT; cdr3_aa: CASSLVSGLGKLFF
clone_size: few; j_call: TRBJ1-2; d_call: -; v_call: TRBV6-1; cdr3_length: 12; cdr3_nt: TGTGCCAGCATGGGGCAGTCCTATGGCTACACCTTC; cdr3_aa: CASMGQSYGYTF